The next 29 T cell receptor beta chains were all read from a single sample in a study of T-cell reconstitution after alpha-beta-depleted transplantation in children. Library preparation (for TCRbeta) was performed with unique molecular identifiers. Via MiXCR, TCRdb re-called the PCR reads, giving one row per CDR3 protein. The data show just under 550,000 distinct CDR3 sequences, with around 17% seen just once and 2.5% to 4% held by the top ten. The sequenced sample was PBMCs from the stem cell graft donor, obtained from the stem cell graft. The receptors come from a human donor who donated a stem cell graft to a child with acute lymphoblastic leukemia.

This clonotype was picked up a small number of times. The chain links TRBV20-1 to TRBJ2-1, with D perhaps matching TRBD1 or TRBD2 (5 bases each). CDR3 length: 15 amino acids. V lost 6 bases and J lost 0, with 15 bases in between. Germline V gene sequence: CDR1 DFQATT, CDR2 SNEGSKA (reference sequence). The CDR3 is CSADSGPLSYNEQFF. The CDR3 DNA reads TGCAGTGCCGACAGCGGCCCCCTCTCCTACAATGAGCAGTTCTTC.

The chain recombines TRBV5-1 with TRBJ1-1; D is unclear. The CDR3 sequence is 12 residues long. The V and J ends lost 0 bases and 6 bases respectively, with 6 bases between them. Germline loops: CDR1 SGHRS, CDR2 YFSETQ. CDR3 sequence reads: CASSLAIAEAFF. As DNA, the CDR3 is TGCGCCAGCAGCTTGGCTATCGCTGAAGCTTTCTTT.

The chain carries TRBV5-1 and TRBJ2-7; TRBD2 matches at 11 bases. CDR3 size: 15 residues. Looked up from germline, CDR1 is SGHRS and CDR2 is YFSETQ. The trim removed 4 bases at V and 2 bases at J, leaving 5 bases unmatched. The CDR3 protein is CASSRLAGPTYEQYF. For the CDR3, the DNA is TGCGCCAGCAGCCGACTAGCGGGACCGACCTACGAGCAGTACTTC.

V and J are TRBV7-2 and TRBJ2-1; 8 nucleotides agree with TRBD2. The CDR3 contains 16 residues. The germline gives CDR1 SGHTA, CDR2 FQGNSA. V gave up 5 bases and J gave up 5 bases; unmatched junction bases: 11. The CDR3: CASSPFSGVLDNEQFF. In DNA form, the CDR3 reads TGTGCCAGCAGCCCCTTTAGCGGGGTGTTGGACAATGAGCAGTTCTTC.

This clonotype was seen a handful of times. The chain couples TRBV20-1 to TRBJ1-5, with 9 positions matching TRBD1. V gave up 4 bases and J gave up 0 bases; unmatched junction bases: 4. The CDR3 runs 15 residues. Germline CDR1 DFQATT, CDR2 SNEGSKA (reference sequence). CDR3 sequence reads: CSAIRDRVSNQPQHF. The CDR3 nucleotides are TGCAGTGCTATCCGGGACAGGGTTAGCAATCAGCCCCAGCATTTT.

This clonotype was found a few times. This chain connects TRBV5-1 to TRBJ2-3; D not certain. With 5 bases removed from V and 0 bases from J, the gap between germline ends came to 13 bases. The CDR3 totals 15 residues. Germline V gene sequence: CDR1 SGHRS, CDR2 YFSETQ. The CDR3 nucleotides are TGCGCCAGCAGACCCAGGTGGGATAGCACAGATACGCAGTATTTT. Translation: CASRPRWDSTDTQYF.

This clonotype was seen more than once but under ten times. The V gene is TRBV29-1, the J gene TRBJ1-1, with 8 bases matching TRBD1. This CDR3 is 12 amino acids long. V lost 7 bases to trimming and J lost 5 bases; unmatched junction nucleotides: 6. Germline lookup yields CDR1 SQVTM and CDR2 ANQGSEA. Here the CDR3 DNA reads TGCAGCGCCTATACAGGGGGGACTGAAGCTTTCTTT. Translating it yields CSAYTGGTEAFF.

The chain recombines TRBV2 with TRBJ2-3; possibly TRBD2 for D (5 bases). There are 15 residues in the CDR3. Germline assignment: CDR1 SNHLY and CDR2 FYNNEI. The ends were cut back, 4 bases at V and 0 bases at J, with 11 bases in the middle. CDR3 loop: CASSGSSASTDTQYF. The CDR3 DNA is TGTGCCAGCAGTGGAAGTAGCGCTAGCACAGATACGCAGTATTTT.

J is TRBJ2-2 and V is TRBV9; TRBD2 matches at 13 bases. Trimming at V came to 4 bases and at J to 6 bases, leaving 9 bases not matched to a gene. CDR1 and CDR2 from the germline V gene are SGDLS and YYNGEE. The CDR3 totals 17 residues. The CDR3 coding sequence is TGTGCCAGCAGCCAACGGACTAGCGGGAGTACCCCCGGGGAGCTGTTTTTT. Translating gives CASSQRTSGSTPGELFF.

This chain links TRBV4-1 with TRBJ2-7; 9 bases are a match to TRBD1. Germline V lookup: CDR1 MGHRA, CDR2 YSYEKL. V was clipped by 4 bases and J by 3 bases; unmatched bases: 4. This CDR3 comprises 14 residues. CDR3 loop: CASSLGQGYYEQYF. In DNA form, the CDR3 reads TGCGCCAGCAGCCTCGGACAGGGGTACTACGAGCAGTACTTC.

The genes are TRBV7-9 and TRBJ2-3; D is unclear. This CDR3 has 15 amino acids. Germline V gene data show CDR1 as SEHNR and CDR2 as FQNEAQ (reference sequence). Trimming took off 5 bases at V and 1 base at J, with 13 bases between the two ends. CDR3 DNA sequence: TGTGCCAGCAGCCCCCCCAGCGTCGGCACAGATACGCAGTATTTT. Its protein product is CASSPPSVGTDTQYF.

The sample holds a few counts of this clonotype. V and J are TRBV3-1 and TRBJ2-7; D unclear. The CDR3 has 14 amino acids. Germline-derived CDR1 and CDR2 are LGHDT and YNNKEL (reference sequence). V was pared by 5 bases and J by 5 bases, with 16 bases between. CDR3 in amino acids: CASSALDTYNEQYF. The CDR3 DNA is TGTGCCAGCAGCGCACTTGATACTTACAACGAGCAGTACTTC.

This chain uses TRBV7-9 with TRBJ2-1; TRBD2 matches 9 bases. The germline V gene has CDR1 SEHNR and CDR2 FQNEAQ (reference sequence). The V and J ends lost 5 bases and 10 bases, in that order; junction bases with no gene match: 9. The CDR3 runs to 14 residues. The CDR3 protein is CASSERLADAEQFF. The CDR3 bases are TGTGCCAGCAGCGAAAGACTAGCGGATGCCGAGCAGTTCTTC.

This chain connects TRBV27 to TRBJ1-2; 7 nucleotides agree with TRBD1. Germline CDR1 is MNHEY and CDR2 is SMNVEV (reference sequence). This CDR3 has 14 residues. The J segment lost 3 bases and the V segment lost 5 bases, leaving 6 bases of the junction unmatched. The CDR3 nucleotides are TGTGCCAGCAGTCCAACGACAGGGCACTATGGCTACACCTTC. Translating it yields CASSPTTGHYGYTF.

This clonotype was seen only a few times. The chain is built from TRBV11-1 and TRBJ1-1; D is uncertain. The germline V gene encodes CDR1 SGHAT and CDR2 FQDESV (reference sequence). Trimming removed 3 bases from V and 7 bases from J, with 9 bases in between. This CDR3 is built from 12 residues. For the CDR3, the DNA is TGTGCCAGCAGCTTGCGGAGGGATGAAGCTTTCTTT. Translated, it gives CASSLRRDEAFF.

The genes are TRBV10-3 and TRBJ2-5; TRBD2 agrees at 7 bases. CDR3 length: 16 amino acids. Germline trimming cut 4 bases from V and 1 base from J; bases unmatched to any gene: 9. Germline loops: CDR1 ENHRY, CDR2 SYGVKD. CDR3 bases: TGTGCCATCAGTGGGCGGGCGGGAGCGATCCAAGAGACCCAGTACTTC. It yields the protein CAISGRAGAIQETQYF.

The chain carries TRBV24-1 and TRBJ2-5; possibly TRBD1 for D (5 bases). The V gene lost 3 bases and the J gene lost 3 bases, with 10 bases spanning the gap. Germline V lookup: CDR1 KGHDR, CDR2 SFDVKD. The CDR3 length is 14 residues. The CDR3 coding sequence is TGTGCCACCAGTGATCATGCCAGGGAAGAGACCCAGTACTTC. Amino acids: CATSDHAREETQYF.

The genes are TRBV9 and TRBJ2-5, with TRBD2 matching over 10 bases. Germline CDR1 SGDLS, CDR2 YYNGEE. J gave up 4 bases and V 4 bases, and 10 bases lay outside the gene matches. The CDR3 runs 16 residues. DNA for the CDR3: TGTGCCAGCAGCTTCCCCGGGACTAGCGCGGGAGAGACCCAGTACTTC. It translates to CASSFPGTSAGETQYF.

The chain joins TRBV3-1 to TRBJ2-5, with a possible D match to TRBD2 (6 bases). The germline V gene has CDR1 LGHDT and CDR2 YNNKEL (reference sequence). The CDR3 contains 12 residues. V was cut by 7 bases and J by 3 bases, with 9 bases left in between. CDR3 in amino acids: CASKRREETQYF. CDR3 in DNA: TGTGCCAGCAAAAGGAGGGAAGAGACCCAGTACTTC.

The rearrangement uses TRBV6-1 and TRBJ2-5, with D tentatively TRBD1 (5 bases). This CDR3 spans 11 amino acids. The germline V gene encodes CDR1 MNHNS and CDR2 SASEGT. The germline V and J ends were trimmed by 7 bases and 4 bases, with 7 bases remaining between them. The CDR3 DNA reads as TGTGCCAGCAAAGGGGTAGAGACCCAGTACTTC. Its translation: CASKGVETQYF.

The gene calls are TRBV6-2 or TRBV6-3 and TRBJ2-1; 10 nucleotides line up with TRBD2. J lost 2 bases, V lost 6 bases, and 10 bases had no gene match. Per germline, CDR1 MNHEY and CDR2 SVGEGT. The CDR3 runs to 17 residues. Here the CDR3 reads CASSWEPLAGAYNEQFF. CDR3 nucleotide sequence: TGTGCCAGCAGCTGGGAGCCCCTAGCGGGAGCCTACAATGAGCAGTTCTTC.

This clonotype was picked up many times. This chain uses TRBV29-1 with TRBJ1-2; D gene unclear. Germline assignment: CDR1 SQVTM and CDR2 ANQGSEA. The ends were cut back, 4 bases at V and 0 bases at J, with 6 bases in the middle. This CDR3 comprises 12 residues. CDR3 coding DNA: TGCAGCGTTGGGTCAGCTAACTATGGCTACACCTTC. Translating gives CSVGSANYGYTF. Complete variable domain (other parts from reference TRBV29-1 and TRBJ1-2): SAVISQKPSRDICQRGTSLTIQCQVDSQVTMMFWYRQQPGQSLTLIATANQGSEATYESGFVIDKFPISRPNLTFSTLTVSNMSPEDSSIYLCSVGSANYGYTFGSGTRLTVV.

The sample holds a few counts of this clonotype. Written as DNA, the CDR3 is TGTGCCAGCAGTTTGAGCCAGGAGCAGTTCTTC. This gives the protein CASSLSQEQFF. V usage is TRBV12-3 or TRBV12-4 and J usage is TRBJ2-1; D call uncertain. V gave up 3 bases and J gave up 10 bases, with 7 bases separating them. CDR3 length: 11 residues.

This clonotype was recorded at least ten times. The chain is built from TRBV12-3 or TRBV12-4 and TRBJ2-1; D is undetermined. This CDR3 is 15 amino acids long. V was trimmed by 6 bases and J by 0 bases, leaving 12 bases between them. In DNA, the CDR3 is TGTGCCAGCAGCCCGCAATCAAGCTCCTACAATGAGCAGTTCTTC. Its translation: CASSPQSSSYNEQFF.

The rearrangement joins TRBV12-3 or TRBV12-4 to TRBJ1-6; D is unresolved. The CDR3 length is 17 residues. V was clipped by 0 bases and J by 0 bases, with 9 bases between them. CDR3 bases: TGTGCCAGCAGTTTAGCGCGTCCGGGCTCCTATAATTCACCCCTCCACTTT. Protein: CASSLARPGSYNSPLHF.

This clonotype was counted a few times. The chain's CDR3 is CASIGVHEQYF. The CDR3 DNA sequence: TGCGCCAGCATTGGGGTCCACGAGCAGTACTTC. V usage is TRBV5-1 and J usage is TRBJ2-7; D not resolved. The CDR3 runs to 11 residues. Germline V CDR1 and CDR2: SGHRS, YFSETQ. V was pared by 6 bases and J by 5 bases, with 9 bases between.

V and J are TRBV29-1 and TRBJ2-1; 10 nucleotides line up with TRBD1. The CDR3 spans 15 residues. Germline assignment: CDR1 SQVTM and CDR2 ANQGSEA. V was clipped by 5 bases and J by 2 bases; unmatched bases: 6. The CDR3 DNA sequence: TGCAGCGTTTCCGGGACAGGGGAGGCCTACAATGAGCAGTTCTTC. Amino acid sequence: CSVSGTGEAYNEQFF.

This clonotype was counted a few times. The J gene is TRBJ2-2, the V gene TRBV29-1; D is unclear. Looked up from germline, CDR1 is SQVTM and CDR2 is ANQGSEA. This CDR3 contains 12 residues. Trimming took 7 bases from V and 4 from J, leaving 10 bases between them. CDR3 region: CSGAGPTGELFF. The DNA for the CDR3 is TGCAGCGGGGCTGGGCCCACCGGGGAGCTGTTTTTT.

CDR3 in DNA: TGTGCCAGCAGCCAAGTTAGCGGGAGGCTGAACACCGGGGAGCTGTTTTTT. Its translation: CASSQVSGRLNTGELFF. V gene TRBV4-2 combines with J gene TRBJ2-2; 10 bases map to TRBD2. Trimming removed 1 base from V and 1 base from J; junction bases left unmatched: 3. CDR1 LGHNA and CDR2 YNFKEQ come from the germline V gene. This CDR3 is 17 amino acids long.